The sequence of this T cell receptor beta chain was determined in a study of blood T cell repertoires in COVID-19 (dated by TCRdb to between 2020 and 2021). With respect to the entire study: The collaborator samples originated in the United States, Italy and Spain and spanned the acute and convalescent phases of COVID-19. A freely available public database, intended as a resource for researchers studying the immune response to SARS-CoV-2, is where the repertoires were released. Subjects who had been exposed to COVID-19, were actively infected with it, or had recovered from it provided the deeply sampled blood TCRbeta repertoires that made up the dataset. The material from the prospective study consisted of cDNA or gDNA derived from T cells, B-cell-depleted T cells, or PBMCs. HLA class I and class II types, where available, came from metadata supplied by the sample provider rather than from assay-based typing. Sample metadata almost always included a de-identified subject ID, COVID-19 status, age in years and sex. Samples came from the ongoing ImmuneRACE study (first 160 participants) plus 1,254 subjects from 6 global collaborators.

The germline V gene supplies CDR1 MNHEY and CDR2 SVGAGI. V drops 2 bases and J drops 4 bases, leaving 3 bases in between. Its CDR3 holds 12 amino acids, cysteine through phenylalanine. Here the CDR3 DNA is all that survives: 36 bases in frame from base 1. On the study overall, not on this receptor specifically: The quantity of clinical and demographic metadata differed by source and by participant and was supplied without curation.

TCRbeta CDR3 regions were amplified from genomic DNA by means of the immunoSEQ Assay, a bias-controlled multiplex PCR. In the authors' own workflow: The number of nucleated cells in each sample was estimated by amplification of reference gene primers within the assay. To quantify the absolute abundance of each unique TCRbeta CDR3 rearrangement, sequence reads were collapsed and filtered. For each sample, productive Simpson clonality was calculated as the square root of Simpson's diversity index over productive rearrangements. Sourced from immuneACCESS, this table was stored by TCRdb with only in-frame sequences that have V and J called. A share of the clones is absent; for the studies checked, an unresolved V gene accounts for under half, and the remainder has no known explanation. V, J and clone size were drawn from that table, and D and trimming were deduced from the DNA. Recorded for this sample are 99,000 or so clones; around 87% of them occurred a single time. The ten largest clones add up to 15% of the sample.

Turning to this clone: Its antigen is unknown. No much larger clone exists at a distance of one base, and base qualities are not known.

Whole blood was collected in K2EDTA tubes by collaborating institutions according to the institutions' own protocols. For TCRbeta analysis, collaborator samples were shipped as frozen whole blood, as isolated PBMCs, or as DNA extracted from either sample type. Recombination connected TRBV6-5 to TRBJ2-1; the D gene is unclear. The sample consisted of peripheral blood. This receptor was taken from a man aged 50 to 59 with acute or convalescent COVID-19. CDR3 region: CASSYLYNEQFF. The bases read TGTGCCAGCAGTTACCTTTACAATGAGCAGTTCTTC.